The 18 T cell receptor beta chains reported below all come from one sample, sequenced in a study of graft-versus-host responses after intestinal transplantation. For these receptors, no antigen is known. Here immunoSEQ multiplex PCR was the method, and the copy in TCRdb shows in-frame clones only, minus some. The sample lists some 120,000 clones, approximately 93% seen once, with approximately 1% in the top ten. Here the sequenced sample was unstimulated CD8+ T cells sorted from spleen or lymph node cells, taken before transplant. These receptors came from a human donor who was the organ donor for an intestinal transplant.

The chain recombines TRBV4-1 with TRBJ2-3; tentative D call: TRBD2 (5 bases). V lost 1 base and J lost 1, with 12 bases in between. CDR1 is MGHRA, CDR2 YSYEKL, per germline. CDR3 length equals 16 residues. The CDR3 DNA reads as TGCGCCAGCAGCCAAGTTACGGGGTACCGCACAGATACGCAGTATTTT. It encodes CASSQVTGYRTDTQYF.

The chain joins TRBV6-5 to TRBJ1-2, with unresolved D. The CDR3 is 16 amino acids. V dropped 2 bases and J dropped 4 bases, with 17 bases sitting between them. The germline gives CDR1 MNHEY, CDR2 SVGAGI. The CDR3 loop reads CASSYASNDLIYGYTF. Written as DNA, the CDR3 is TGTGCCAGCAGTTACGCATCGAACGACCTTATCTATGGCTACACCTTC.

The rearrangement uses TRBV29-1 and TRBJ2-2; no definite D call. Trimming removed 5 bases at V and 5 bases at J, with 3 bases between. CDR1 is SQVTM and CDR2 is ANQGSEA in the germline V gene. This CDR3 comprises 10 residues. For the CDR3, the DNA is TGCAGCGTTTTTACCGGGGAGCTGTTTTTT. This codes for CSVFTGELFF.

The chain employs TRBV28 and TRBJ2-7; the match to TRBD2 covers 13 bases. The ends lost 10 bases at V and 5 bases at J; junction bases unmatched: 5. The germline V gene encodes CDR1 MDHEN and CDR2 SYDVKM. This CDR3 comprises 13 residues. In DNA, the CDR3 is TGTGCCACCCTACTAGCGGGAGGGGACGAGCAGTACTTC. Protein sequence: CATLLAGGDEQYF.

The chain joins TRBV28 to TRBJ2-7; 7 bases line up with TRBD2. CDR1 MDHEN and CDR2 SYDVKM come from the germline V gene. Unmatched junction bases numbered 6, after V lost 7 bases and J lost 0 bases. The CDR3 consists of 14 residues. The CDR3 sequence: CASTPLAASYEQYF. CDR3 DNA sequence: TGTGCCAGCACCCCCCTAGCGGCCTCCTACGAGCAGTACTTC.

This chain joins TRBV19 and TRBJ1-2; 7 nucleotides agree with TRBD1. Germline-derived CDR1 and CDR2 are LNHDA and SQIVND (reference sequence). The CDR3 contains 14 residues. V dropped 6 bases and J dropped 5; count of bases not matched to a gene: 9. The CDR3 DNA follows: TGTGCCAGTAGAGGGGGGGACAGCGGTTATGGCTACACCTTC. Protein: CASRGGDSGYGYTF.

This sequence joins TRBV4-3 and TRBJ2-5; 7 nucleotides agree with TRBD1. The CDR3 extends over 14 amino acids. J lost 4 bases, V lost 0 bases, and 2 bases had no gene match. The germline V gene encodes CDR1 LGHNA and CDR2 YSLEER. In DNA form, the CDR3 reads TGCGCCAGCAGCCAAGAGTCAGGGGGAGAGACCCAGTACTTC. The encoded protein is CASSQESGGETQYF.

Here the CDR3 DNA reads TGTGCCAGCAGTTTTGAGGGGTTCAATGAGCAGTTCTTC. It yields the protein CASSFEGFNEQFF. The chain employs TRBV28 and TRBJ2-1; perhaps D is TRBD1 or TRBD2 (5 bases each). V was cut by 3 bases and J by 6 bases, with 9 bases left in between. Germline V lookup: CDR1 MDHEN, CDR2 SYDVKM. CDR3 size: 13 residues.

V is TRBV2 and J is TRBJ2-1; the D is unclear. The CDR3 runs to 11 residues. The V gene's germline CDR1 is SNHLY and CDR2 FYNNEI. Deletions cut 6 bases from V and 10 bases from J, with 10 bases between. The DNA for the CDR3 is TGTGCCAGCAGGAGCTCCGGCGAGCAGTTCTTC. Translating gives CASRSSGEQFF.

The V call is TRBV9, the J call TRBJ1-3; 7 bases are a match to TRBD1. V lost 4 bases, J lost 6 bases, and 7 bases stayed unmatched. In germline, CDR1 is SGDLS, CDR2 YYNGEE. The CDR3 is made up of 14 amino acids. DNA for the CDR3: TGTGCCAGCAGCAAAAGACAGGGTGCAAACACCATATATTTT. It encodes CASSKRQGANTIYF.

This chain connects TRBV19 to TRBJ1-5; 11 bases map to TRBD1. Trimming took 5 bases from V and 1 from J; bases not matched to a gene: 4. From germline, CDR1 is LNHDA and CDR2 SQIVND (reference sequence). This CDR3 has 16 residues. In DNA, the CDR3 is TGTGCCAGTAGTCCGCGGGACAGGGGGAGCAATCAGCCCCAGCATTTT. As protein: CASSPRDRGSNQPQHF.

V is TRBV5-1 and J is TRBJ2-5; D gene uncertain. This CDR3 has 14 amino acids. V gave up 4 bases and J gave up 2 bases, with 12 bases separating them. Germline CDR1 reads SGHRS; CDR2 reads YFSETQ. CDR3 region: CASSPLDPQETQYF. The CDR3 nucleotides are TGCGCCAGCAGCCCCTTAGACCCACAAGAGACCCAGTACTTC.

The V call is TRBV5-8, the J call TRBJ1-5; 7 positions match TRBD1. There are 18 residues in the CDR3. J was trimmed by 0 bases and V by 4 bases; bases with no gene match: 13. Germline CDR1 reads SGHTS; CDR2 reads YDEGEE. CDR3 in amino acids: CASSPAEGAFNSNQPQHF. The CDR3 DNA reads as TGTGCCAGCAGCCCGGCTGAGGGGGCTTTTAATAGCAATCAGCCCCAGCATTTT.

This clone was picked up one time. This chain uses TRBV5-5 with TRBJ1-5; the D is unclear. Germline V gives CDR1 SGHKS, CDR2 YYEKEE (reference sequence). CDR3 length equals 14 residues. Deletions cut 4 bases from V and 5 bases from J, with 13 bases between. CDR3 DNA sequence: TGTGCCAGCAGCCTCGGAAACAGCCATCAGCCCCAGCATTTT. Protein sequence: CASSLGNSHQPQHF.

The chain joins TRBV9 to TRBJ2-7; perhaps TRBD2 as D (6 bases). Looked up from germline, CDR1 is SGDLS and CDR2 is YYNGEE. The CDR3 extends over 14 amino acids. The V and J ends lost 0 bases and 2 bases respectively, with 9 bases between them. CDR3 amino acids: CASSVGGTPYEQYF. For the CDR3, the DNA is TGTGCCAGCAGCGTAGGCGGGACCCCCTACGAGCAGTACTTC.

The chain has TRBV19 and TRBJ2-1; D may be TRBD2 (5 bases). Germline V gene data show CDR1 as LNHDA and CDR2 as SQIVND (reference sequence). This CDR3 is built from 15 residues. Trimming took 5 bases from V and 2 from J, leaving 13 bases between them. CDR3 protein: CASSASSSTYNEQFF. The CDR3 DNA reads TGTGCCAGTAGTGCTAGCTCCAGCACCTACAATGAGCAGTTCTTC.

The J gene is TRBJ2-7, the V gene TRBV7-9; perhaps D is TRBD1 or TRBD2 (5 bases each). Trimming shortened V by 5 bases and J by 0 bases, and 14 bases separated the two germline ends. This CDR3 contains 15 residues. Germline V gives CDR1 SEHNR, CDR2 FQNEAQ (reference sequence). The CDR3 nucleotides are TGTGCCAGCAGCAAACCGGGACCCAGCTCCTACGAGCAGTACTTC. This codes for CASSKPGPSSYEQYF. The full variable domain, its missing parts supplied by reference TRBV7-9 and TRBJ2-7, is DTGVSQNPRHKITKRGQNVTFRCDPISEHNRLYWYRQTLGQGPEFLTYFQNEAQLEKSRLLSDRFSAERPKGSFSTLEIQRTEQGDSAMYLCASSKPGPSSYEQYFGPGTRLTVT.

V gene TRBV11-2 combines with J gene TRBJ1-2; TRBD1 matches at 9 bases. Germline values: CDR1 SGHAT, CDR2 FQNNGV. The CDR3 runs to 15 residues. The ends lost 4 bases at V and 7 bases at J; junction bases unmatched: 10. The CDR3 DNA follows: TGTGCCAGCAGCTCGAACAGGGGGCGGGCCTCTGGCTACACCTTC. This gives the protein CASSSNRGRASGYTF. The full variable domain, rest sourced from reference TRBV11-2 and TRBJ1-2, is EAGVAQSPRYKIIEKRQSVAFWCNPISGHATLYWYQQILGQGPKLLIQFQNNGVVDDSQLPKDRFSAERLKGVDSTLKIQPAKLEDSAVYLCASSSNRGRASGYTFGSGTRLTVV.